The rows below give T cell receptor beta chains drawn from one sample of a study of blood T cell repertoires in COVID-19. Produced via immunoSEQ multiplex PCR; TCRdb's table is partial and in-frame only. The repertoire has roughly 27,000 clones, over 75% of them found once; the top ten carry roughly a sixth. The specimen sequenced was peripheral blood. Receptor source: a human donor with active COVID-19. The donor label of this sample is uncertain. CDR3s include the opening cysteine and the closing phenylalanine or tryptophan. Fields, in order: clone size, J gene, V gene, D gene, CDR3 protein, CDR3 DNA. D genes are given only for firm matches. The listing skips clone size in some rows; elsewhere it reads once, few, many or a size class.

NA TRBJ2-2 TRBV7-9 TRBD2 CASSLSVFRGGPRTGELFF TGTGCCAGCAGCTTAAGTGTGTTTCGGGGAGGGCCAAGAACCGGGGAGCTGTTTTTT
once TRBJ2-7 TRBV24-1 TRBD1 CATSDRRDSFIYEQYF TGTGCCACCAGTGACCGCCGGGACAGTTTCATCTACGAGCAGTACTTC
NA TRBJ1-2 TRBV27 TRBD1 CASKRLGQVNYGYTF TGTGCCAGCAAAAGATTGGGACAGGTTAACTATGGCTACACCTTC
NA TRBJ1-5 TRBV6-2/TRBV6-3 TRBD1 CASSSDRGHNQPQHF TGTGCCAGCAGCTCAGACAGGGGGCATAATCAGCCCCAGCATTTT
NA TRBJ2-3 TRBV6-6 TRBD2 CASSPRTSGKRSTDTQYF TGTGCCAGCAGTCCGCGAACTAGCGGGAAGCGTAGCACAGATACGCAGTATTTT
NA TRBJ1-2 TRBV28 TRBD1 CASKLQQGWSGYTF TGTGCCAGCAAACTACAACAGGGGTGGAGCGGCTACACCTTC
NA TRBJ2-1 TRBV6-5 NA CASSPSLHNEQFF TGTGCCAGCAGTCCCTCACTTCACAATGAGCAGTTCTTC
NA TRBJ2-1 TRBV7-3 TRBD2 CASSFSPLAGLISYNEQFF TGTGCCAGCAGCTTTTCACCTTTAGCGGGGTTGATATCCTACAATGAGCAGTTCTTC
NA TRBJ2-2 TRBV19 NA CASSIRGENTGELFF TGTGCCAGTAGTATAAGGGGCGAGAACACCGGGGAGCTGTTTTTT
NA TRBJ1-2 TRBV5-1 NA CASSPGQGYGYTF TGCGCCAGCAGCCCCGGACAAGGCTATGGCTACACCTTC
NA TRBJ2-5 TRBV5-5 NA CASSLVLQRVETQYF TGTGCCAGCAGCTTGGTTCTCCAGCGGGTGGAGACCCAGTACTTC
NA TRBJ2-2 TRBV7-2 TRBD1 CASSFSASTGAGGELFF TGTGCCAGCAGCTTTAGCGCGTCGACAGGGGCTGGCGGGGAGCTGTTTTTT
NA TRBJ2-7 TRBV6-5 TRBD1 CASSYSRTGGSYEQYF TGTGCCAGCAGTTACTCAAGGACAGGAGGCTCCTACGAGCAGTACTTC
once TRBJ1-5 TRBV29-1 NA CSVEESGSNQPQHF TGCAGCGTTGAAGAAAGCGGGAGCAATCAGCCCCAGCATTTT
NA TRBJ2-2 TRBV7-9 NA CASSFSTGELFF TGTGCCAGCAGCTTCTCGACCGGGGAGCTGTTTTTT
NA TRBJ2-7 TRBV11-3 NA CASSSGGQQGQYF TGTGCCAGCTCCTCCGGTGGTCAACAGGGGCAGTACTTC
NA TRBJ2-5 TRBV19 TRBD1 CASSIVAGGGETQYF TGTGCCAGTAGTATAGTTGCAGGGGGCGGGGAGACCCAGTACTTC
NA TRBJ2-1 TRBV11-2 NA CASSSHRGRDEQFF TGTGCCAGCAGCTCCCACAGGGGGAGGGATGAGCAGTTCTTC
NA TRBJ2-7 TRBV6-5 TRBD1 CASRGTGANYEQYF TGTGCCAGCAGGGGGACAGGGGCAAACTACGAGCAGTACTTC
few TRBJ2-5 TRBV27 TRBD1 CASSLSYPTGGSPEETQYF TGTGCCAGCAGTTTATCGTACCCGACAGGGGGAAGCCCGGAAGAGACCCAGTACTTC
NA TRBJ2-2 TRBV4-2 NA CASSQGGGGGLANTGELFF TGTGCCAGCAGCCAAGGGGGAGGGGGAGGCCTGGCGAACACCGGGGAGCTGTTTTTT
NA TRBJ2-7 TRBV2 NA CASSVCRAYEQYF TGTGCCAGCAGTGTTTGCAGGGCCTACGAGCAGTACTTC
NA TRBJ1-2 TRBV5-5 NA CASSLDGGKMYGYTF TGTGCCAGCAGCTTGGACGGCGGGAAAATGTATGGCTACACCTTC
NA TRBJ1-3 TRBV25-1 NA CASRKSNAGSGNTIYF TGTGCCAGCAGAAAATCCAACGCCGGCTCTGGAAACACCATATATTTT
NA TRBJ2-1 TRBV4-3 TRBD2 CASSHYLNTGGGLNEQFF TGCGCCAGCAGCCATTATCTCAACACGGGAGGTGGACTCAATGAGCAGTTCTTC
NA TRBJ1-5 TRBV7-2 NA CASSAGDEPQHF TGTGCCAGCAGCGCGGGGGATGAGCCCCAGCATTTT
once TRBJ2-2 TRBV6-2/TRBV6-3 TRBD2 CASSYPGLAKNTGELFF TGTGCCAGCAGTTACCCGGGACTAGCGAAGAACACCGGGGAGCTGTTTTTT
NA TRBJ2-2 TRBV15 TRBD1 CATSTDRVNTGELFF TGTGCCACCAGCACGGACAGGGTTAACACCGGGGAGCTGTTTTTT
NA TRBJ1-3 TRBV9 NA CASSDGGSTGNTIYF TGTGCCAGCAGTGACGGCGGATCGACTGGAAACACCATATATTTT
NA TRBJ2-1 TRBV10-2 NA CASSLIPGILPDEQFF TGCGCCAGCAGTTTGATTCCCGGGATACTCCCTGATGAGCAGTTCTTC
NA TRBJ2-3 TRBV4-1 NA CASSQETGTSDTQYF TGCGCCAGCAGCCAGGAGACTGGGACTTCAGATACGCAGTATTTT
NA TRBJ2-7 TRBV19 TRBD1 CASSKARGQDEQYF TGTGCCAGTAGTAAGGCCAGGGGGCAGGACGAGCAGTACTTC
NA TRBJ2-1 TRBV3-1/TRBV3-2 NA CASSQSEISYNEQFF TGTGCCAGCAGCCAAAGCGAAATCTCCTACAATGAGCAGTTCTTC
NA TRBJ1-3 TRBV3-1/TRBV3-2 NA CASSRGIPSGNTIYF TGTGCCAGCAGCCGAGGGATACCCTCTGGAAACACCATATATTTT
NA TRBJ1-1 TRBV6-6 NA CASNSAGSTEAFF TGTGCCAGCAATTCTGCAGGGTCCACTGAAGCTTTCTTT
NA TRBJ2-7 TRBV28 TRBD1 CASSLLGGQGFYEQYF TGTGCCAGCAGTTTACTAGGAGGACAGGGGTTCTACGAGCAGTACTTC
NA TRBJ2-2 TRBV6-2/TRBV6-3 NA CASSSGAGELFF TGTGCCAGCAGTTCAGGGGCCGGGGAGCTGTTTTTT
NA TRBJ2-3 TRBV11-2 NA CASSLRLNTDTQYF TGTGCCAGCAGCTTAAGACTTAACACAGATACGCAGTATTTT
NA TRBJ2-1 TRBV29-1 TRBD1 CSGTGAIDEQFF TGCAGCGGCACAGGGGCCATTGATGAGCAGTTCTTC
NA TRBJ1-3 TRBV3-1/TRBV3-2 NA CASRPTGVSGNTIYF TGTGCCAGTCGACCTACCGGGGTCTCTGGAAACACCATATATTTT
NA TRBJ2-3 TRBV24-1 NA CATSGTGSSTDTQYF TGTGCCACCAGTGGAACAGGGTCTAGCACAGATACGCAGTATTTT
NA TRBJ2-1 TRBV5-5 NA CASSPEGGGPSSYNEQFF TGTGCCAGCAGCCCGGAGGGCGGGGGCCCGAGCTCCTACAATGAGCAGTTCTTC
NA TRBJ1-5 TRBV10-3 NA CAISDRGSNQPQHF TGTGCCATCAGTGATAGGGGGAGCAATCAGCCCCAGCATTTT
NA TRBJ2-7 TRBV4-2 NA CASSPRPTRGGEYEQYF TGTGCCAGCAGCCCCAGACCGACCAGGGGAGGGGAATACGAGCAGTACTTC
NA TRBJ2-7 TRBV3-1/TRBV3-2 TRBD2 CASSSTSGSMYEQYF TGTGCCAGCAGCTCGACTAGCGGGAGTATGTACGAGCAGTACTTC
NA TRBJ2-1 TRBV19 TRBD1 CASSIETGASYNEQFF TGTGCCAGTAGTATAGAAACAGGGGCTTCCTACAATGAGCAGTTCTTC
NA TRBJ2-2 TRBV7-9 TRBD1 CASSLPQGAGTGELFF TGTGCCAGCAGCTTACCTCAGGGGGCTGGCACCGGGGAGCTGTTTTTT
NA TRBJ1-4 TRBV4-3 NA CASSQKATGGTNEKLFF TGCGCCAGCAGCCAAAAGGCCACGGGGGGAACTAATGAAAAACTGTTTTTT
NA TRBJ1-5 TRBV30 NA CAWSARAGGNQPQHF TGTGCCTGGAGTGCGAGGGCAGGGGGCAATCAGCCCCAGCATTTT
NA TRBJ1-2 TRBV7-9 TRBD1 CASSLGRQGAGYGYTF TGTGCCAGCAGCTTAGGCAGACAGGGGGCCGGCTATGGCTACACCTTC
NA TRBJ2-1 TRBV7-2 TRBD1 CASSLRQGNEQFF TGTGCCAGCAGCCTTAGACAGGGCAATGAGCAGTTCTTC
NA TRBJ2-1 TRBV5-4 TRBD1 CASSLEGAREAEQFF TGTGCCAGCAGCTTGGAGGGGGCGCGAGAGGCTGAGCAGTTCTTC
NA TRBJ2-2 TRBV5-1 NA CASSSTGNTGELFF TGCGCCAGCAGCTCGACAGGGAACACCGGGGAGCTGTTTTTT
NA TRBJ2-1 TRBV4-1 TRBD1 CASSQDLGTGIYNEQFF TGCGCCAGCAGCCAAGATCTTGGGACAGGGATCTACAATGAGCAGTTCTTC